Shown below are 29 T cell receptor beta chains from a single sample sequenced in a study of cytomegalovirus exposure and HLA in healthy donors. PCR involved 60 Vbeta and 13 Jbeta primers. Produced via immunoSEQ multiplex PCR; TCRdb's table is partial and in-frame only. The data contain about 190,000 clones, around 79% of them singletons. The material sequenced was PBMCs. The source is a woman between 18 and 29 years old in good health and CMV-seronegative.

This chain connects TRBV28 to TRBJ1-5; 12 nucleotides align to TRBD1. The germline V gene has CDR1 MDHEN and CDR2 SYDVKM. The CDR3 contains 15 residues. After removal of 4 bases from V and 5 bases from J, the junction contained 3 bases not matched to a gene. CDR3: CASSSGTGGDQPQHF. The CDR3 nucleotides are TGTGCCAGCAGTTCAGGGACAGGGGGCGATCAGCCCCAGCATTTT.

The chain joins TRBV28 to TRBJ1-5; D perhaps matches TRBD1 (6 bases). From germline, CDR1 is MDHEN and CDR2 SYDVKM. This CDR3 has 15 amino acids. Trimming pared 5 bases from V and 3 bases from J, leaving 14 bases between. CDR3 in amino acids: CASSPDTGSNQPQHF. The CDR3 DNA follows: TGTGCCAGCAGTCCCGATACAGGGTCCAATCAGCCCCAGCATTTT.

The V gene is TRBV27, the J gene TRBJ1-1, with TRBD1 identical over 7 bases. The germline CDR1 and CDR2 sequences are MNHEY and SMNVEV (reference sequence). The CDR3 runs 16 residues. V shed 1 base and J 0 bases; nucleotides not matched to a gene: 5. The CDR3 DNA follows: TGTGCCAGCAGTTTATTAGCAGGGGGGATGAACACTGAAGCTTTCTTT. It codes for CASSLLAGGMNTEAFF.

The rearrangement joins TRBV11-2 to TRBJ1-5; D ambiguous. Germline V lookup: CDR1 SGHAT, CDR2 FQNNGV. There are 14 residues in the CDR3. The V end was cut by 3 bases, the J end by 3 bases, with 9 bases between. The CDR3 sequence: CASSFGQHNQPQHF. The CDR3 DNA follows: TGTGCCAGCAGCTTTGGGCAGCACAATCAGCCCCAGCATTTT. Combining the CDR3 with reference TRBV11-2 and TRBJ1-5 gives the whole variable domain EAGVAQSPRYKIIEKRQSVAFWCNPISGHATLYWYQQILGQGPKLLIQFQNNGVVDDSQLPKDRFSAERLKGVDSTLKIQPAKLEDSAVYLCASSFGQHNQPQHFGDGTRLSIL.

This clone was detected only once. CDR3: CASRPTSGSSYEQYF. CDR3 nucleotides: TGTGCCAGCAGGCCAACTAGCGGATCCTCCTACGAGCAGTACTTC. V is TRBV7-8 and J is TRBJ2-7; 8 bases are a match to TRBD2. Germline trimming cut 6 bases from V and 0 bases from J; bases unmatched to any gene: 7. Germline assignment: CDR1 SGHVS and CDR2 FQNEAQ. This CDR3 is 15 amino acids long.

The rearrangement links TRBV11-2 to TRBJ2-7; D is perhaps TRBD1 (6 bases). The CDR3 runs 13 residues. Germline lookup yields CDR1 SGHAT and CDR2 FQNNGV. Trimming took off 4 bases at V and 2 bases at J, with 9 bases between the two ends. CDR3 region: CASSSDRTYEQYF. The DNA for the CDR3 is TGTGCCAGCAGCTCGGACAGAACCTACGAGCAGTACTTC.

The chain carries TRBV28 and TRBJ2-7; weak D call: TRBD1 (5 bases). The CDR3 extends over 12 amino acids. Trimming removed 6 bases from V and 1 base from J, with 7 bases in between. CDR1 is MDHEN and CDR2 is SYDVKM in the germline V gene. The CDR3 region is CASRRGSYEQYF. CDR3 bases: TGTGCCAGCAGAAGGGGATCCTACGAGCAGTACTTC.

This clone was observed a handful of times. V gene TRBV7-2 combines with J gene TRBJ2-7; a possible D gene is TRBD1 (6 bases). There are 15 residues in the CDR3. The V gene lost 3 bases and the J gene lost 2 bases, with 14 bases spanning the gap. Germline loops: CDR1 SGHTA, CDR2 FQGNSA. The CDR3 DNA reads TGTGCCAGCAGCTTGCGTGAAGGGGGAACCTACGAGCAGTACTTC. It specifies CASSLREGGTYEQYF.

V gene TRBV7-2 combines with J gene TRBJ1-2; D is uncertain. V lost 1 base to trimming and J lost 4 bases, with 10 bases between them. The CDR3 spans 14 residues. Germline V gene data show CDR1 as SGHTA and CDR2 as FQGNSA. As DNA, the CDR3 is TGTGCCAGCAGCTTAGGGGCGTCAGGCTATGGCTACACCTTC. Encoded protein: CASSLGASGYGYTF.

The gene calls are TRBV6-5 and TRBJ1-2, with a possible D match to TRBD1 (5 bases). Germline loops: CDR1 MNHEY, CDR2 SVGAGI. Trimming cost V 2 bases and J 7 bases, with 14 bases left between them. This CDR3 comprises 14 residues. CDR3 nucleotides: TGTGCCAGCAGTTACACCCCCAGGGATGGTGGCTACACCTTC. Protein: CASSYTPRDGGYTF.

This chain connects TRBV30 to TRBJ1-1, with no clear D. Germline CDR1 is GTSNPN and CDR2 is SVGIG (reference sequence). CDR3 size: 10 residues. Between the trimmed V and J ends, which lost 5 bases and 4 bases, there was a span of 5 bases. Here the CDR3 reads CAWELTEAFF. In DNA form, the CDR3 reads TGTGCCTGGGAGCTCACTGAAGCTTTCTTT.

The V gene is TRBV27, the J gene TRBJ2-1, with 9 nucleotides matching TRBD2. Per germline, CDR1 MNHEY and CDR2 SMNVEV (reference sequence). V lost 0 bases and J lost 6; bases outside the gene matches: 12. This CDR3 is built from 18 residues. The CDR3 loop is CASSLSLAGGPSGNEQFF. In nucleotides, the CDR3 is TGTGCCAGCAGTTTATCTCTTGCGGGAGGGCCCTCCGGCAATGAGCAGTTCTTC.

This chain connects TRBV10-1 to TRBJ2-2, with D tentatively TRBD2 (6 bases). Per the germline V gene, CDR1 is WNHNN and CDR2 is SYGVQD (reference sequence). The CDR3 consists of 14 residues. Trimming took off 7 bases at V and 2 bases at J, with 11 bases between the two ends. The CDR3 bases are TGCGCCAGCATGTCCGGGAGAAACACCGGGGAGCTGTTTTTT. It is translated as CASMSGRNTGELFF.

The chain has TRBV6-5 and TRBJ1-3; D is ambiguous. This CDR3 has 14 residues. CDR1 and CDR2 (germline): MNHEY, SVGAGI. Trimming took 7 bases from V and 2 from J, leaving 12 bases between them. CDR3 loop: CASNEGSAGNTIYF. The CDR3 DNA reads TGTGCCAGCAACGAAGGGAGCGCTGGAAACACCATATATTTT.

The CDR3 bases are TGCGCCAGCAGCTTAAGGGAAGGGAGGGAAGCTTTCTTT. Translating gives CASSLREGREAFF. The J gene is TRBJ1-1, the V gene TRBV5-1; D is uncertain. Germline CDR1 reads SGHRS; CDR2 reads YFSETQ. Trimming left V 2 bases short and J 8 bases short, with 13 bases between. The CDR3 totals 13 residues.

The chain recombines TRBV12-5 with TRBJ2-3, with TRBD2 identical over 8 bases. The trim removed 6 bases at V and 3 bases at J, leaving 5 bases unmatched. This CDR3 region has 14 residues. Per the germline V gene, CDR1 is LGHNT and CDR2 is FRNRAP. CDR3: CASGSGSWTDTQYF. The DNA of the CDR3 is TGTGCTAGTGGAAGCGGGAGCTGGACAGATACGCAGTATTTT. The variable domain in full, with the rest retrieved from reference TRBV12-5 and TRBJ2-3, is DARVTQTPRHKVTEMGQEVTMRCQPILGHNTVFWYRQTMMQGLELLAYFRNRAPLDDSGMPKDRFSAEMPDATLATLKIQPSEPRDSAVYFCASGSGSWTDTQYFGPGTRLTVL.

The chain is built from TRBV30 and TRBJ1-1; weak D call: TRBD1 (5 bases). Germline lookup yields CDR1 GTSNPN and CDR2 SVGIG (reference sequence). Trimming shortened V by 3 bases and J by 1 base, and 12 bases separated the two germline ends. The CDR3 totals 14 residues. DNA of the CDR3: TGTGCCTGGAGGGGGGGGGTATCGAACACTGAAGCTTTCTTT. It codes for CAWRGGVSNTEAFF.

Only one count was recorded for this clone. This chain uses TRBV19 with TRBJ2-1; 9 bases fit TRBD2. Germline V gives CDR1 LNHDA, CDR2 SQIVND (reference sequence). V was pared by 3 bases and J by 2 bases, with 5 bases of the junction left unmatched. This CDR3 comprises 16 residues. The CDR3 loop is CASSMVAGVTYNEQFF. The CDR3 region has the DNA TGTGCCAGTAGTATGGTAGCGGGGGTCACCTACAATGAGCAGTTCTTC. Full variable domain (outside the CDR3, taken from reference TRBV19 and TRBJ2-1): DGGITQSPKYLFRKEGQNVTLSCEQNLNHDAMYWYRQDPGQGLRLIYYSQIVNDFQKGDIAEGYSVSREKKESFPLTVTSAQKNPTAFYLCASSMVAGVTYNEQFFGPGTRLTVL.

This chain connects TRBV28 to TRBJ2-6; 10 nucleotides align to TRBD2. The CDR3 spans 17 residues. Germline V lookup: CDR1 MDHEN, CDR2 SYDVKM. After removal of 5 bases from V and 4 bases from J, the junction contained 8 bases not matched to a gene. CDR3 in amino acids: CASSGPLAGVGANVLTF. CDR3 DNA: TGTGCCAGCAGTGGGCCTCTAGCGGGAGTAGGGGCCAACGTCCTGACTTTC. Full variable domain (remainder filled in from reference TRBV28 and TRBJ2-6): DVKVTQSSRYLVKRTGEKVFLECVQDMDHENMFWYRQDPGLGLRLIYFSYDVKMKEKGDIPEGYSVSREKKERFSLILESASTNQTSMYLCASSGPLAGVGANVLTFGAGSRLTVL.

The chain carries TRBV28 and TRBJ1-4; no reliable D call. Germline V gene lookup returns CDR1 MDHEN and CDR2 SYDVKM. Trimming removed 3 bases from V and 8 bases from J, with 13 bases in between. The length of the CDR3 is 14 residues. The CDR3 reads CASSLVRDWEKLFF. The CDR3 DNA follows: TGTGCCAGCAGTTTGGTCCGGGATTGGGAAAAACTGTTTTTT.

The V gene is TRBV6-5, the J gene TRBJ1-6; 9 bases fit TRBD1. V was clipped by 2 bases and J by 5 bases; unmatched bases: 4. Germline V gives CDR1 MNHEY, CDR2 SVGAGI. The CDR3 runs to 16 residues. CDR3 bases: TGTGCCAGCAGTTACACAGGGGGCGTACATAATTCACCCCTCCACTTT. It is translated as CASSYTGGVHNSPLHF.

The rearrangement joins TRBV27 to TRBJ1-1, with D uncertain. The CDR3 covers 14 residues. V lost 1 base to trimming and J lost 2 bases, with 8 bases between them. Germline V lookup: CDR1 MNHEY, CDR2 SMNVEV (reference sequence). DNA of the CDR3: TGTGCCAGCAGTTTATACGAGGCAAACACTGAAGCTTTCTTT. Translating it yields CASSLYEANTEAFF.

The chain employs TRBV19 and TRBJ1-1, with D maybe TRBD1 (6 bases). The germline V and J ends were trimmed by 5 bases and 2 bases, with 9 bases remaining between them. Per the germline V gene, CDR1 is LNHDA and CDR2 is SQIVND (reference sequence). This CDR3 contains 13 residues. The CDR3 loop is CASSPQGNTEAFF. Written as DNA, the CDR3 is TGTGCCAGTAGTCCACAGGGTAACACTGAAGCTTTCTTT.

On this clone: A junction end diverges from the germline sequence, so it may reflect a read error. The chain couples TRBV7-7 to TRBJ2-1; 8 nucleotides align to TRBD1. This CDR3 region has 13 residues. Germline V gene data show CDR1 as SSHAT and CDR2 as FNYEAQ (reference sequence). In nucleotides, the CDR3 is TGTGCTAGCAGTAGACAGGGGTACAATGAGCAGTTCTTC. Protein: CASSRQGYNEQFF.

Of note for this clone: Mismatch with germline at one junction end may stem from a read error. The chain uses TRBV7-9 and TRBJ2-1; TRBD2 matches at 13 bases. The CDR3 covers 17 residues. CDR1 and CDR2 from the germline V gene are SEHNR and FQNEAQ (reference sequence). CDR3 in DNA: TGTTCCAGCAGTCACGATCTACTAGCGGGAGGGCCTAATGAGCAGTTCTTC. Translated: CSSSHDLLAGGPNEQFF.

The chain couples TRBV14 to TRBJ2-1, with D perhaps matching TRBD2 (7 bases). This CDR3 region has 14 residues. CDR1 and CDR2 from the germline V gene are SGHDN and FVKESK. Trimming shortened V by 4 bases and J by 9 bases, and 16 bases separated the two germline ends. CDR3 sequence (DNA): TGTGCCAGCAGCCTCTTGACAGGACTAGGTGAGCAGTTCTTC. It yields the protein CASSLLTGLGEQFF.

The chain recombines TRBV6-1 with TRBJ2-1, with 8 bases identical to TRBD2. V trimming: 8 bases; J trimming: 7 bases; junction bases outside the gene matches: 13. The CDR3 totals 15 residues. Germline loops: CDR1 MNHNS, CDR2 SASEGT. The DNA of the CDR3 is TGTGCCAGCCGGATCGGGGCGGGGGGCAGGAATGAGCAGTTCTTC. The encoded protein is CASRIGAGGRNEQFF.

Here the CDR3 reads CASSEEDQQGRYGYTF. In DNA form, the CDR3 reads TGTGCCAGCAGTGAAGAAGATCAACAGGGTCGCTATGGCTACACCTTC. The V and J genes are TRBV6-1 and TRBJ1-2; possibly TRBD1 for D (6 bases). Trimming took off 1 base at V and 4 bases at J, with 16 bases between the two ends. Germline V gives CDR1 MNHNS, CDR2 SASEGT. The length of the CDR3 is 16 residues.

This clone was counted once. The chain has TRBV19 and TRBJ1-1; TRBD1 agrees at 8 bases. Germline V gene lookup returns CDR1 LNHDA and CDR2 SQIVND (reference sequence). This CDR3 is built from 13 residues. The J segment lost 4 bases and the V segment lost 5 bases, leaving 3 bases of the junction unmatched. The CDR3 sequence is CASSEDRVTEAFF. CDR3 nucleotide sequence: TGTGCCAGTAGTGAGGACAGGGTCACTGAAGCTTTCTTT.